This TCR beta chain appears in the sequencing data of a study of T cell repertoires in cytomegalovirus infection. In the study overall: Through public TCR beta signatures, both CMV infection and matching HLA type were indicated.

TCRdb re-called the reads through MiXCR, storing one row per CDR3 protein. Here the sample spans roughly 570,000 distinct CDR3 sequences, 40% being singletons. The CDR3 has 15 amino acids. Germline CDR1 and CDR2: SGHVS and FQNEAQ. V lost 1 base to trimming and J lost 12 bases, with 16 bases between them. A word on this clonotype: Antigen unknown.

The J gene is TRBJ1-6, the V gene TRBV7-8; D remains unclear. This TCR came from a human donor in good health (CMV status not recorded). Some clones in this sample may be carry-over from other donors' samples. The sequenced sample was cultured PBMCs, obtained from culture after CMV antigen stimulation. CDR3 sequence: CASSLGLPRSLPLHF. In DNA form, the CDR3 reads TGTGCCAGCAGCTTAGGGTTACCACGCTCTTTACCCCTCCACTTT.